Following are 2 T cell receptor beta chains from one sample sequenced in a study of graft-versus-host responses after intestinal transplantation. Libraries were prepared by immunoSEQ multiplex PCR; TCRdb keeps only in-frame clonotypes and omits some of them. The sample includes 90,000 to 130,000 clones, about 92% of them seen just once. Their antigens remain unidentified. Here the sequenced sample was unstimulated CD4+ T cells sorted from spleen or lymph node cells, taken before transplant. The receptors shown here come from a human donor who was the organ donor for an intestinal transplant.

The chain employs TRBV27 and TRBJ2-1; a possible D gene is TRBD2 (6 bases). This CDR3 spans 17 amino acids. Trimming stripped 2 bases from V and 8 bases from J, with 22 bases between. Per germline, CDR1 MNHEY and CDR2 SMNVEV (reference sequence). In DNA form, the CDR3 reads TGTGCCAGCAGTTTACGAGGTACGAGCGGGTTGAAGGATGAGCAGTTCTTC. Residues: CASSLRGTSGLKDEQFF.

This chain links TRBV29-1 with TRBJ1-5; 10 bases map to TRBD1. CDR1 is SQVTM, CDR2 ANQGSEA, per germline. J was trimmed by 6 bases and V by 4 bases; bases with no gene match: 0. There are 12 residues in the CDR3. The CDR3 loop is CSVGTGGQPQHF. CDR3 coding DNA: TGCAGCGTTGGGACAGGGGGTCAGCCCCAGCATTTT.